Reported below is one T cell receptor (beta chain). The age range of participants was about 18 to 89 years, with residence in around 22 US areas. A case of COVID-19 had been met by exposed participants within 2 weeks before study entry. The sample is drawn from a study of blood T cell repertoires in COVID-19. How the authors handled the data: Amplifying reference gene primers gave estimates of nucleated cell counts. Repertoires were generated with immunoSEQ multiplex PCR, while TCRdb's copy carries only in-frame clones and drops some. V and J calls and clone size are those listed in that table; D and trimming were worked out from the DNA. The sample holds fewer than 250,000 clones, roughly four fifths seen once. CDR1 MNHEY and CDR2 SVGAGI come from the germline V gene. This CDR3 has 14 amino acids. J gave up 6 bases and V 5 bases, and 7 bases lay outside the gene matches.

The chain is built from TRBV6-5 and TRBJ2-7; 10 bases are shared with TRBD2. The source material was PBMCs or T cells enriched from blood (not recorded which). The TCR originated in a woman aged 45 to 65 who had been exposed to COVID-19. The CDR3 here is CASSPAGGPGEQYF. The CDR3 bases are TGTGCCAGCAGTCCAGCGGGGGGGCCGGGCGAGCAGTACTTC.